This T cell receptor beta chain was identified in a study of T cell changes during pregnancy in multiple sclerosis. Profiling relied on immunoSEQ multiplex PCR, and the TCRdb table lists in-frame clones only, not all of them. The sample includes over 60,000 clones, roughly 91% of them seen just once. The sequence was collected from a female donor in good health, enrolled as a control in a pregnancy study. Sequenced material: CD4+ T cells from peripheral blood mononuclear cells, taken in the third trimester of pregnancy.

CDR3 coding DNA: TGTGCCAGTAGTATGGAATTCCCGGGACTAGCGGGGGGGCTATTGTATTTT. It specifies CASSMEFPGLAGGLLYF. This chain links TRBV19 with TRBJ2-3; 16 nucleotides match TRBD2. Germline V gives CDR1 LNHDA, CDR2 SQIVND (reference sequence). Trimming took 3 bases from V and 14 from J; bases not matched to a gene: 14. The CDR3 consists of 17 residues.